This is a list of T cell receptor beta chains from one sample in a study of blood T cell repertoires in COVID-19. TCRdb's table, derived via immunoSEQ multiplex PCR, lists solely in-frame clones and lacks some. The table shows roughly 140,000 clones, with 70% to 85% occurring only once. The sequenced sample was peripheral blood. These receptors originate from a woman in her forties or fifties in a cohort sampled during active or convalescent COVID-19. Each CDR3 is given with its conserved first and last residue. The D gene is left open where the match is weak. Clone sizes are given selectively: once, few, many, or a class where the clone is expanded.

clone size: -; D gene: -; V gene: TRBV19; J gene: TRBJ1-2; CDR3 DNA: TGTGCCAGTAGTATAGATACAGGGCCCTATGGCTACACCTTC; CDR3 protein: CASSIDTGPYGYTF
clone size: -; D gene: -; V gene: TRBV7-2; J gene: TRBJ1-2; CDR3 DNA: TGTGCCAGCAGCTTATCATACAGGGAGCGCGGCTACACCTTC; CDR3 protein: CASSLSYRERGYTF
clone size: -; D gene: TRBD1; V gene: TRBV6-2/TRBV6-3; J gene: TRBJ2-1; CDR3 DNA: TGTGCCAGCAGTTACAAGACCGGCAGGGGGTATAACAATGAGCAGTTCTTC; CDR3 protein: CASSYKTGRGYNNEQFF
clone size: few; D gene: -; V gene: TRBV6-5; J gene: TRBJ1-6; CDR3 DNA: TGTGCCAGCAGCCCGGAGACAGGTTTTAATTCACCCCTCCACTTT; CDR3 protein: CASSPETGFNSPLHF
clone size: -; D gene: -; V gene: TRBV5-1; J gene: TRBJ1-4; CDR3 DNA: TGCGCCAGCAGCTTGGAGCGGGGAATGAATGAAAAACTGTTTTTT; CDR3 protein: CASSLERGMNEKLFF
clone size: -; D gene: TRBD2; V gene: TRBV5-1; J gene: TRBJ2-3; CDR3 DNA: TGCGCCAGCAGCTTCACCCGGGACTACATCACAGATACGCAGTATTTT; CDR3 protein: CASSFTRDYITDTQYF
clone size: -; D gene: TRBD1; V gene: TRBV20-1; J gene: TRBJ1-2; CDR3 DNA: TGCAGTGCTGGTGACAGGGGCCATGGCTACACCTTC; CDR3 protein: CSAGDRGHGYTF
clone size: -; D gene: TRBD1; V gene: TRBV6-2/TRBV6-3; J gene: TRBJ1-2; CDR3 DNA: TGTGCCAGCAGTCACCCGGACAGGGAAAACTATGGCTACACCTTC; CDR3 protein: CASSHPDRENYGYTF
clone size: -; D gene: -; V gene: TRBV7-5; J gene: TRBJ2-5; CDR3 DNA: TGTGCCAGAAGCTTGCCGGGCCAAGAGACCCAGTACTTC; CDR3 protein: CARSLPGQETQYF
clone size: -; D gene: -; V gene: TRBV7-2; J gene: TRBJ1-4; CDR3 DNA: TGTGCCAGCAGCTTGCAAGGCGGAACTAATGAAAAACTGTTTTTT; CDR3 protein: CASSLQGGTNEKLFF
clone size: once; D gene: -; V gene: TRBV12-3/TRBV12-4; J gene: TRBJ2-7; CDR3 DNA: TGTGCCAGCAGCTCCACGACTCACTACGAGCAGTACTTC; CDR3 protein: CASSSTTHYEQYF